One sample yielded the 11 T cell receptor beta chains listed below, sequenced in a study of tumor and adjacent non-tumor tissue in lung cancer (dated 2018 in TCRdb). The protocol used for the library was multiplex PCR. Data came from an Illumina HiSeq 2500. TCRbeta libraries were constructed through three rounds of nested PCR with primers (Table S4) according to protocols adapted from ARM-PCR. In TCRdb, the public reads were trimmed at Q25 with fastp and aligned with MiXCR, with productive beta chains retained. Rows with a matching CDR3 protein are joined into one entry that keeps the most common DNA and genes. Recorded for this sample are 200,000 to 250,000 distinct CDR3 sequences; 60% to 75% of them occurred a single time. 25% of the sample rests with the top ten. RNA was extracted from bulk unsorted tissue and checked for quality with a NanoDrop ND-1000 and an Agilent 2100. Sample: lung tumor tissue. The receptor set was obtained from a man between 60 and 70 years old with non-small cell lung cancer.

The gene calls are TRBV6-5 and TRBJ2-7; the D gene is possibly TRBD1 (6 bases). V was pared by 6 bases and J by 7 bases, with 16 bases between. CDR1 and CDR2 from the germline V gene are MNHEY and SVGAGI. The CDR3 extends over 13 amino acids. The chain's CDR3 is CASRDNRVREQYF. In DNA, the CDR3 is TGTGCCAGCAGGGACAACAGGGTTCGGGAGCAGTACTTC.

The chain uses TRBV20-1 and TRBJ2-1; 8 bases map to TRBD2. The trim removed 3 bases at V and 8 bases at J, leaving 9 bases unmatched. CDR1 DFQATT and CDR2 SNEGSKA come from the germline V gene (reference sequence). The CDR3 runs 14 residues. The CDR3 sequence: CSASGGASEDEQFF. DNA for the CDR3: TGCAGTGCTAGCGGGGGGGCCTCTGAAGATGAGCAGTTCTTC.

Notes on this clonotype: This may stem from a read error, because a much larger clone lies one nucleotide away. V and J are TRBV20-1 and TRBJ2-7; 7 bases match TRBD1. This CDR3 has 16 amino acids. Germline CDR1 and CDR2: DFQATT and SNEGSKA (reference sequence). Here the CDR3 reads CRATRGDRDSTYEQYF. CDR3 DNA: TGCAGAGCTACTCGGGGAGACCGGGACAGCACCTACGAGCAGTACTTC.

In its sample, this clonotype was seen a few times. The V and J genes are TRBV29-1 and TRBJ1-1; a weak D match, TRBD1 (6 bases). The CDR3 is 11 amino acids. Germline loops: CDR1 SQVTM, CDR2 ANQGSEA. V dropped 3 bases and J dropped 5 bases, with 7 bases sitting between them. The CDR3 protein is CSVEQGTEAFF. The CDR3 DNA sequence: TGCAGCGTTGAGCAGGGGACTGAAGCTTTCTTT.

With respect to this clonotype: A much larger clone lies a single base off, so this may be a read error. The V gene is TRBV4-2, the J gene TRBJ2-7; 7 bases line up with TRBD2. The germline V gene encodes CDR1 LGHNA and CDR2 YNFKEQ. The trim removed 8 bases at V and 2 bases at J, leaving 6 bases unmatched. CDR3 length: 13 amino acids. CDR3 nucleotides: TGTGCCAGCCGCCCGGGAGGTACCTACGAGCAGTACTTC. Its protein product is CASRPGGTYEQYF.

For this clonotype: One end of the junction fails to match germline, which may point to a read error. The rearrangement joins TRBV20-1 to TRBJ2-1; 9 nucleotides match TRBD2. The CDR3 is made up of 14 amino acids. Per germline, CDR1 DFQATT and CDR2 SNEGSKA (reference sequence). CDR3 DNA sequence: TGCAGTTCTAGAGAGGGGACTAGCCCAGGTGAGGAGTTCTTC. Amino acids: CSSREGTSPGEEFF.

With regard to this clonotype: Germline and junction disagree at one end, which may indicate a read error. The chain uses TRBV11-3 and TRBJ2-4; D is unresolved. Germline-derived CDR1 and CDR2 are SGHNT and YENEEA. The CDR3 is 13 residues long. This CDR3 is CTSTWMGQDIQYF. CDR3 sequence (DNA): TGTACCAGCACCTGGATGGGTCAGGACATTCAGTACTTC.

Concerning this clonotype: A much larger clone sits a single nucleotide away, making a read error possible. This chain joins TRBV29-1 and TRBJ1-1; TRBD1 matches 7 bases. V shed 8 bases and J 4 bases; nucleotides not matched to a gene: 10. There are 13 residues in the CDR3. Germline CDR1 is SQVTM and CDR2 is ANQGSEA. The CDR3 DNA follows: TGCAGCACCCGAGTACAGGGGATCACTGAAGCTTTCTTT. Its protein product is CSTRVQGITEAFF. The full variable domain, with the rest looked up from reference TRBV29-1 and TRBJ1-1, is SAVISQKPSRDICQRGTSLTIQCQVDSQVTMMFWYRQQPGQSLTLIATANQGSEATYESGFVIDKFPISRPNLTFSTLTVSNMSPEDSSIYLCSTRVQGITEAFFGQGTRLTVV.

This clonotype was counted between two and nine times. The rearrangement uses TRBV7-2 and TRBJ2-5; D unresolved. Germline V lookup: CDR1 SGHTA, CDR2 FQGNSA. The CDR3 is 11 amino acids. Deletions cut 7 bases from V and 4 bases from J, with 7 bases between. The CDR3 coding sequence is TGTGCCAGCACAGTGGGAGAGACCCAGTACTTC. Its protein product is CASTVGETQYF.

A word on this clonotype: The junction shows a germline mismatch at one end, possibly a read error. CDR3 protein: CASSDSTSGGGTDTQYF. The CDR3 nucleotides are TGTGCCAGCAGTGACTCGACTAGCGGGGGAGGCACAGATACGCAGTATTTC. The rearrangement uses TRBV6-4 and TRBJ2-3, with 12 bases matching TRBD2. The CDR3 consists of 17 residues. The germline CDR1 and CDR2 sequences are MRHNA and SNTAGT.

Turning to this clonotype: A much larger clone lies one base from this, so it may be a read error. Because the CDR3 is missing its conserved closing phenylalanine or tryptophan, this is likely a read error. J is TRBJ1-2 and V is TRBV4-1; TRBD1 agrees at 10 bases. The CDR3 has 16 amino acids. Germline V gene sequence: CDR1 MGHRA, CDR2 YSYEKL. The ends lost 1 base at V and 8 bases at J; junction bases unmatched: 10. The CDR3: CASSQASRGTGDGYTY. The CDR3 DNA reads TGCGCCAGCAGCCAAGCTTCCCGCGGGACAGGGGACGGCTACACCTAC.